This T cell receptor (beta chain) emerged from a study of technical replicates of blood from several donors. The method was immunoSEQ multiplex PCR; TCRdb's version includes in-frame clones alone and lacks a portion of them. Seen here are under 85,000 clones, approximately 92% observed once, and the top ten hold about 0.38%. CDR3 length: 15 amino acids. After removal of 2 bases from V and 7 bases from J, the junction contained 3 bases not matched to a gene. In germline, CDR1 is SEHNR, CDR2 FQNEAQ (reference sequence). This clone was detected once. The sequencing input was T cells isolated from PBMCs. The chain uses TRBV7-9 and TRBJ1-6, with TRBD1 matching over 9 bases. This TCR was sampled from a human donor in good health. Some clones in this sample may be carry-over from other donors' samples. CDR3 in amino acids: CASSLLGTGNSPLHF. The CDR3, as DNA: TGTGCCAGCAGCTTATTGGGGACAGGGAATTCACCCCTCCACTTT.